This T cell receptor (beta chain) was sequenced during a study of cytomegalovirus exposure and HLA in healthy donors (dated by TCRdb to about 2017). About the investigation overall: In an earlier analysis of some 610 of the donors, 276 Gb of sequence data and 120 million or so unique TCR beta sequences from 180 million or so T cells were reported. Rather than using new phenotypic data, the later analysis identified candidate immune exposures from TCR beta sequences and from how often those sequences occurred across donors. Genome-wide SNP genotypes for about 60% of the roughly 670 donors were used in a later genetic analysis, which treated that subset as a discovery cohort. Across some 400 genotyped donors of the cohort, an average of about 250,000 unique TCR beta nucleotide sequences per donor were sequenced, and approximately 19% of those sequences were non-productive. To predict cytomegalovirus infection status, the study brought together high-throughput TCR immunosequencing, statistical association of individual TCRs with disease status, and machine learning. In addition to the first cohort of 500 to 850 subjects, a separate validation cohort of around 110 different subjects was used. Donor age, sex, ethnicity and CMV serostatus were collected together with the repertoire data. An early release covering about 600 HLA-typed donors comprised around 300 gigabases of sequencing data and around 86 million unique TCR sequences. Class I and class II HLA loci were covered by the typing at four-digit resolution. The genetic ancestry cluster associated with self-reported Caucasian donors included approximately 85% of the approximately 410 genotyped donors. An earlier analysis of approximately 640 of the donors applied high-throughput TCR beta sequencing to assess whether each TCR beta V gene segment acted as functional or pseudogenic. Every discovery cohort repertoire had been produced on one sequencing platform. About five DR-DQ haplotypes were treated as single units for association and clustering because of strong linkage in the cohort. The study was designed to test whether signatures of past pathogen exposure could be identified by cataloging public T cell receptors. Typing coverage differed by locus: A, B, C, DRB1 and DQB1 were typed in roughly 629-630 donors, DQA1 in approximately 520, DPA1 in around 600, and DPB1 in just under 490. The T cell repertoires of 700 or so subjects were profiled by immunosequencing and related to cytomegalovirus serostatus. A later analysis re-analyzed previously published TCR beta repertoires from approximately 670 donors and added high-resolution HLA genotyping to study TCR occurrence patterns. Overall study results and their limits: The presence/absence analyses assumed that sequencing depth was roughly uniform across donors, and that assumption may not be true. CMV serostatus was the only immune exposure information available for the cohort. Most CMV-associated TCR beta chains appeared to be HLA-restricted in a later analysis, and the HLA associations seemed to be driven largely by CMV exposure. In a later genetic analysis, a missense DCLRE1C variant was associated with V-gene and J-gene trimming of TCR beta chains, and the association was replicated in an independent cohort. Because counts were too low, roughly 18 rarely observed V segments, including chromosome 9 orphons, were left out of the earlier analysis of a few hundred of the donors. In this cohort, only TCR beta chains were sequenced, and detectable features were limited by the absence of alpha or paired-chain data. A later analysis found that HLA-associated TCR beta chains were more clonally expanded and had lower generation probabilities than equally common non-associated chains. HLA typing was unavailable for some donors at each locus, so association tests used only the typed subset. A later analysis found that TCR association rates varied across HLA loci, with DRB1 alleles showing the most associated TCRs and HLA-C alleles the fewest. A later analysis associated approximately 17,000 TCR beta sequences with specific HLA alleles at a false discovery rate of 0.05. Broadly in line with IMGT annotations, most TCR beta V segments showed up in productive rearrangements about 90% or about 30% of the time in an earlier analysis of under 700 of the donors. Several of the top co-occurrence clusters appeared to be linked to parvovirus B19, influenza, CMV and Epstein-Barr virus, according to a later analysis. It was suggested by the authors that the approach could potentially be generalized to other disease states and immunological phenotypes. The 87-base-pair reads could not distinguish some IMGT-functional V segments, including TRBV6-2 and TRBV6-3, so those segments were excluded. A further reported finding was that TCR beta sequences accurately predicted the HLA-A and HLA-B alleles for most subjects in the first cohort. In both the original and validation cohorts, the classifier was reported to diagnose cytomegalovirus status with high specificity and sensitivity. A later genetic analysis reported fewer N-insertions in productive TCRs among donors in an Asian-associated ancestry cluster than the approximately 700-donor mean. Correlated functional status among segregating V segments might reflect linkage disequilibrium, but an unknown experimental factor could not be ruled out. The study listed 150 to 200 TCR beta chains as associated with cytomegalovirus. When HLA alleles, especially DR and DQ, strongly co-occurred, TCR associations were difficult to assign to individual alleles. A cluster of highly shared sequence variants was judged likely to represent a technical artifact of the sequencing pipeline. Most TCR sequences were seen in very few donors, while some public TCRs were found in many individuals. Three of the identified cytomegalovirus-associated TCR beta chains were confirmed in vitro to be specific for cytomegalovirus antigens.

In total, approximately 700 healthy bone marrow donors made up the cohort. Cohort members were all nominally healthy when sampled, although unrecorded immune exposures were likely present. CMV serostatus was recorded as positive for roughly 290 and negative for about 55% of the roughly 700 cohort members, whereas no CMV serostatus was recorded for the donor in question. A peripheral blood sample was collected from each donor, and TCR beta sequencing was performed on peripheral blood mononuclear cells. Genomic DNA extraction from the blood cell samples was performed with the Qiagen DNeasy Blood Extraction Kit. Points on this clone: Its antigen is still unknown. No quality values exist for individual bases; no much larger clone is one base distant.

The library was generated by the immunoSEQ multiplex PCR assay. For the multiplex PCR, a mixture combining 60 forward primers for TCR Vbeta segments and 13 reverse primers for TCR Jbeta segments was used. The CDR3 region of rearranged TCR beta genes was amplified from genomic DNA by a multiplex PCR assay. Amplified TCR beta libraries were sequenced as 87-base-pair reads on the Illumina HiSeq System. In the original analysis: A later analysis counted approximately 84 million unique TCR beta chains across the 550 to 800 repertoires, and approximately 11 million of these chains were shared by at least two donors. A nearest-neighbor algorithm error-corrected the raw reads and collapsed the reads into unique sequences, merging closely related sequences to remove PCR and sequencing errors. CDR3 sequences were aligned to IMGT reference sequences to assign V, D and J gene segments. Each retained sequence needed at least a six-nucleotide match to both a V gene segment and a J gene segment. A rearrangement counted as productive if the CDR3 had no stop codons and remained in frame with V and J, and every other rearrangement counted as non-productive. CDR3 was defined by IMGT convention, running from the second conserved V-encoded cysteine to the conserved J-encoded phenylalanine. The earlier analysis of roughly 590 of the donors excluded any sequence lacking an unambiguous match to a single V gene segment. In an earlier analysis of 587 of the donors, V segments were called functional above 56.7% productive rearrangements and were called segregating when the between-donor standard deviation exceeded 5%. A statistical classification framework was developed to diagnose cytomegalovirus status using the catalog of TCR beta chain sequences. A later analysis assigned V and J genes by comparing TCR nucleotide sequences with IMGT/GENE-DB human TR gene sequences. The TCRdist pipeline was used in a later analysis to assign CDR3 sequences and most-parsimonious VDJ recombination scenarios. In a later analysis, every TCR beta chain was defined by the combination of its CDR3 amino acid sequence and its V-gene family, and reads without a unique V-gene family were dropped. To address suspected cross-contamination and a sequencing artifact, a later analysis removed a few hundred highly shared, low-generation-probability nucleotide sequences. A later analysis calculated a clonal expansion index for each public chain from normalized within-repertoire ranks of inferred template counts. In a later analysis, generation probabilities were computed using a VDJ recombination model fitted to out-of-frame rearrangements, and the results were checked against IGoR. In a later analysis, hypergeometric tests were used to score TCR-TCR, TCR-HLA and TCR-CMV co-occurrence, with a repertoire-size bias correction applied to TCR pairs. In a later analysis, false discovery rates were estimated by permuting HLA or CMV assignments 20 times. In a later analysis, co-occurring TCRs were grouped using DBSCAN, with TCRdist sequence similarity added in when clustering inside HLA-allele-positive subsets. Repertoires with fewer than 30,000 or more than 120,000 public chains, plus five repertoires with anomalous nucleotide sharing, were excluded from co-occurrence clustering. TCRdb holds this immuneACCESS table with in-frame rearrangements only. Some clones are missing; in checked studies, unresolved V genes explain under half, and the rest has no known cause. Clone size and the V and J calls come from that table; the DNA yielded D and trimming. The sample table holds 200,000 to 250,000 clones, of which more than 75% were seen once. The ten largest account for roughly 1.3% of the sample.

Trimming costs V 5 bases and J 1 base, and their ends lie 12 bases apart. There are 16 amino acids in the CDR3, from cysteine to phenylalanine inclusive. Of all the DNA, just the CDR3 is kept, 48 bases in frame from base 1. Looking up the germline V gene yields CDR1 SGHVS and CDR2 FNYEAQ. Material: PBMCs. The chain is made from TRBV7-6 and TRBJ2-6, with a weak D call of TRBD2 (6 bases match). The receptor was derived from a human donor in good health. The CDR3 has the sequence CASSVGRESGANVLTF. The DNA sequence is given as TGTGCCAGCAGCGTTGGACGGGAGTCTGGGGCCAACGTCCTGACTTTC.